This TCR beta chain was recorded in a study of CD8 T cells in Susac syndrome. This CDR3 is built from 14 residues. Germline values: CDR1 SGHAT, CDR2 FQNNGV. The V gene lost 5 bases and the J gene lost 5 bases, with 15 bases spanning the gap. RNA in amounts of roughly 0.45 to 1 ug was reverse transcribed with random hexamers. MiXCR was run by TCRdb on the immunoSEQ multiplex PCR reads, yielding one entry per CDR3 protein. The repertoire holds under 85,000 distinct CDR3 sequences, 94% seen once, with approximately 0.9% in the top ten. The sample consisted of CD8+ T cells from PBMCs. This chain connects TRBV11-2 to TRBJ2-5; either TRBD1 or TRBD2 may fit D (6 bases each). This clonotype originated in a human donor with Susac syndrome. This CDR3 is CASSPGPGGETQYF. In nucleotides, the CDR3 is TGTGCCAGCAGCCCGGGCCCCGGGGGCGAGACCCAGTACTTC.